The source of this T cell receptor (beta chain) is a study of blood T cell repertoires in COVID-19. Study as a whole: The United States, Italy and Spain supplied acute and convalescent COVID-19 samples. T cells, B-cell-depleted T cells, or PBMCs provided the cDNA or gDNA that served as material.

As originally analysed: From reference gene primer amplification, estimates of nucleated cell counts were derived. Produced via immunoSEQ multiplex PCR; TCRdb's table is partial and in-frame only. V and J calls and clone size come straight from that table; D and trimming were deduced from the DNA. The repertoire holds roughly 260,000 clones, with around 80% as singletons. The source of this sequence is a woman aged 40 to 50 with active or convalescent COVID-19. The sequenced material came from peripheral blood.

The CDR3 is CASSQESGHQPQHF. The CDR3 nucleotides are TGCGCCAGCAGCCAAGAGTCGGGTCATCAGCCCCAGCATTTT. The chain is built from TRBV4-1 and TRBJ1-5; D is unclear. Trimming removed 0 bases at V and 5 bases at J, with 8 bases between. CDR1 MGHRA and CDR2 YSYEKL come from the germline V gene. This CDR3 spans 14 amino acids.